These 23 T cell receptor beta chains came from one sample sequenced in a study of CD8 T cells in Susac syndrome. RNA totalling about 0.45 to 1 ug underwent reverse transcription with random hexamers. TCRdb redid the calling of the immunoSEQ multiplex PCR reads with MiXCR, one entry per CDR3 protein. In the table there are some 200,000 distinct CDR3 sequences, 90% to 95% of which are singletons. Source material: CD4+ T cells from PBMCs. Every receptor here comes from a human donor with multiple sclerosis.

The genes are TRBV4-1 and TRBJ1-1, with D possibly matching TRBD1 (5 bases). The CDR3 covers 16 residues. Germline assignment: CDR1 MGHRA and CDR2 YSYEKL. V gave up 5 bases and J gave up 0 bases, with 16 bases separating them. The CDR3 DNA reads as TGCGCCAGCAGCTTCGCCAGGGACGAGTTGAACACTGAAGCTTTCTTT. It codes for CASSFARDELNTEAFF.

The chain couples TRBV12-3 or TRBV12-4 to TRBJ1-5; D unclear. The CDR3 covers 14 residues. V was cut by 6 bases and J by 5 bases, with 14 bases left in between. CDR3 region: CASSLGLLDQPQHF. CDR3 DNA sequence: TGTGCCAGCAGCCTCGGGCTTCTCGATCAGCCCCAGCATTTT.

The chain uses TRBV12-3 or TRBV12-4 and TRBJ2-7; D not certain. This CDR3 contains 13 residues. The V end was cut by 4 bases, the J end by 2 bases, with 9 bases between. The CDR3 sequence is CASSYVNPYEQYF. CDR3 sequence (DNA): TGTGCCAGCAGTTACGTCAATCCCTACGAGCAGTACTTC.

The gene calls are TRBV27 and TRBJ2-6; D not certain. The CDR3 length is 15 residues. Germline V lookup: CDR1 MNHEY, CDR2 SMNVEV (reference sequence). Trimming removed 6 bases from V and 2 bases from J, with 11 bases in between. CDR3 in amino acids: CASRRIRAGANVLTF. The CDR3 DNA sequence: TGTGCCAGCAGACGAATCCGCGCTGGGGCCAACGTCCTGACTTTC.

The sample holds one count of this clonotype. The chain uses TRBV3-1 and TRBJ1-2; D possibly corresponds to TRBD1 (5 bases). In germline, CDR1 is LGHDT, CDR2 YNNKEL (reference sequence). Trimming took off 4 bases at V and 5 bases at J, with 14 bases between the two ends. This CDR3 contains 14 residues. The CDR3 bases are TGTGCCAGCAGCCCGCGCGGGACTACTTATGGCTACACCTTC. Translating it yields CASSPRGTTYGYTF. The whole variable domain, remainder taken from reference TRBV3-1 and TRBJ1-2, is DTAVSQTPKYLVTQMGNDKSIKCEQNLGHDTMYWYKQDSKKFLKIMFSYNNKELIINETVPNRFSPKSPDKAHLNLHINSLELGDSAVYFCASSPRGTTYGYTFGSGTRLTVV.

The genes are TRBV30 and TRBJ1-4, with D perhaps TRBD1 (6 bases). Germline CDR1 reads GTSNPN; CDR2 reads SVGIG (reference sequence). With 2 bases removed from V and 4 bases from J, the gap between germline ends came to 11 bases. This CDR3 contains 14 residues. The CDR3 loop reads CAWSRGFNNEKLFF. CDR3 DNA sequence: TGTGCCTGGAGTAGGGGGTTCAATAATGAAAAACTGTTTTTT.

This clonotype has just one count. In nucleotides, the CDR3 is TGTGCCAGCAGTCCCGATCCATACAAAACTGAAGCTTTCTTT. It yields the protein CASSPDPYKTEAFF. V is TRBV28 and J is TRBJ1-1, with D uncertain. Per germline, CDR1 MDHEN and CDR2 SYDVKM. The CDR3 consists of 14 residues. Trimming removed 5 bases at V and 5 bases at J, with 15 bases between.

Only a few counts were recorded for this clonotype. The genes are TRBV20-1 and TRBJ2-1; TRBD2 agrees at 8 bases. The germline V gene encodes CDR1 DFQATT and CDR2 SNEGSKA (reference sequence). The CDR3 sequence is 15 residues long. With 3 bases clipped from V and 0 bases from J, the junction kept 4 bases outside the gene matches. This CDR3 is CSARSGTSSYNEQFF. CDR3 nucleotides: TGCAGTGCTAGGTCCGGGACTAGCTCCTACAATGAGCAGTTCTTC.

The chain joins TRBV20-1 to TRBJ2-3; 10 nucleotides line up with TRBD2. The J segment lost 1 base and the V segment lost 4 bases, leaving 2 bases of the junction unmatched. This CDR3 is built from 14 residues. The germline CDR1 and CDR2 sequences are DFQATT and SNEGSKA (reference sequence). This chain's CDR3 is CSATLAGGTDTQYF. In nucleotides, the CDR3 is TGCAGTGCTACGCTAGCGGGAGGCACAGATACGCAGTATTTT.

The rearrangement links TRBV12-3 or TRBV12-4 to TRBJ1-1; 7 bases match TRBD1. The CDR3 spans 14 residues. The V and J ends lost 1 base and 11 bases, in that order; junction bases with no gene match: 10. DNA for the CDR3: TGTGCCAGCAGTTTAGACTACAGGGGTTCGACGGCTTTCTTT. It specifies CASSLDYRGSTAFF.

This chain uses TRBV19 with TRBJ2-3; D gene ambiguous. V dropped 4 bases and J dropped 2 bases, with 16 bases sitting between them. From germline, CDR1 is LNHDA and CDR2 SQIVND (reference sequence). The CDR3 is made up of 16 amino acids. CDR3 coding DNA: TGTGCCAGTAGTAAGATCTTTGGCGGATTCACAGATACGCAGTATTTT. Translated, it gives CASSKIFGGFTDTQYF.

The genes are TRBV24-1 and TRBJ2-1, with D maybe TRBD1 (6 bases). CDR3 length equals 14 residues. Trimming left V 5 bases short and J 6 bases short, with 13 bases between. The V gene's germline CDR1 is KGHDR and CDR2 SFDVKD. The CDR3 here is CATSARGSSNEQFF. The CDR3 DNA reads TGTGCCACCAGTGCCAGGGGCAGTAGCAATGAGCAGTTCTTC.

V is TRBV5-6 and J is TRBJ1-5; maybe TRBD1 (5 bases). The CDR3 is 13 residues long. Deletions cut 0 bases from V and 6 bases from J, with 7 bases between. Germline values: CDR1 SGHDT, CDR2 YYEEEE. Here the CDR3 reads CASSLVGGQPQHF. Here the CDR3 DNA reads TGTGCCAGCAGCTTGGTGGGGGGTCAGCCCCAGCATTTT.

The rearrangement links TRBV29-1 to TRBJ2-5, with D perhaps matching TRBD2 (5 bases). The CDR3 is 11 residues long. Trimming stripped 4 bases from V and 7 bases from J, with 10 bases between. Germline values: CDR1 SQVTM, CDR2 ANQGSEA. In nucleotides, the CDR3 is TGCAGCGTTGGATTTCGGGGGACCCAGTACTTC. Encoded protein: CSVGFRGTQYF.

The chain recombines TRBV30 with TRBJ2-3, with D possibly being TRBD1 or TRBD2 (5 bases each). The CDR3 totals 11 residues. With 8 bases removed from V and 7 bases from J, the gap between germline ends came to 13 bases. Looked up from germline, CDR1 is GTSNPN and CDR2 is SVGIG (reference sequence). CDR3 sequence: CARRGLYTQYF. The DNA of the CDR3 is TGTGCCCGACGGGGCCTCTATACGCAGTATTTT.

In nucleotides, the CDR3 is TGTGCCAGCAGCACCTCTCCTCCCGGACAGGGGACCGGGGAGCTGTTTTTT. Protein: CASSTSPPGQGTGELFF. The chain is built from TRBV12-3 or TRBV12-4 and TRBJ2-2, with 9 bases lining up with TRBD1. J lost 5 bases, V lost 6 bases, and 13 bases had no gene match. CDR3 length: 17 residues.

The J gene is TRBJ2-1, the V gene TRBV30; weak D call: TRBD2 (6 bases). With 5 bases removed from V and 5 bases from J, the gap between germline ends came to 16 bases. The length of the CDR3 is 14 residues. The germline CDR1 and CDR2 sequences are GTSNPN and SVGIG (reference sequence). In DNA, the CDR3 is TGTGCCTGGGAGGGAGGTAGTGGGGACAATGAGCAGTTCTTC. This codes for CAWEGGSGDNEQFF.

The J gene is TRBJ2-5, the V gene TRBV11-3; perhaps TRBD1 as D (5 bases). Trimming cost V 0 bases and J 1 base, with 9 bases left between them. Germline V lookup: CDR1 SGHNT, CDR2 YENEEA. The CDR3 loop spans 15 amino acids. The CDR3 here is CASSLDGAAQETQYF. The CDR3 nucleotides are TGTGCCAGCAGCTTAGATGGGGCCGCCCAAGAGACCCAGTACTTC.

The chain couples TRBV20-1 to TRBJ2-3; D remains unclear. Trimming cost V 5 bases and J 2 bases, with 14 bases left between them. This CDR3 is built from 14 residues. Germline V gene data show CDR1 as DFQATT and CDR2 as SNEGSKA (reference sequence). The CDR3 protein is CSAFPPTFTDTQYF. CDR3 bases: TGCAGTGCTTTTCCCCCAACTTTCACAGATACGCAGTATTTT.

The CDR3 nucleotides are TGTGCCAGCAGTCTCGGGACCGCGACACCGGAGACCCAGTACTTC. As protein: CASSLGTATPETQYF. The chain uses TRBV27 and TRBJ2-5, with D perhaps matching TRBD1 or TRBD2 (5 bases each). This CDR3 is built from 15 residues. Germline-derived CDR1 and CDR2 are MNHEY and SMNVEV (reference sequence). V lost 5 bases and J 5 bases, leaving 18 bases between the germline ends.

V gene TRBV5-1 combines with J gene TRBJ2-1; D ambiguous. The CDR3 length is 15 residues. V was clipped by 2 bases and J by 7 bases, with 16 bases between them. Germline values: CDR1 SGHRS, CDR2 YFSETQ. DNA of the CDR3: TGCGCCAGCAGCTTCGTTCTGGAAAACGCGAATGAGCAGTTCTTC. It yields the protein CASSFVLENANEQFF.

The chain employs TRBV20-1 and TRBJ2-1, with TRBD1 matching over 8 bases. The length of the CDR3 is 14 residues. Germline CDR1 reads DFQATT; CDR2 reads SNEGSKA (reference sequence). Trimming cost V 0 bases and J 8 bases; bases outside gene matches: 6. CDR3 DNA: TGCAGTGCTAGAGACCGGACAGGGATCTATGAGCAGTTCTTC. Protein sequence: CSARDRTGIYEQFF.

The CDR3 DNA reads as TGTGCCAGCAGCTTAACGGGCCCGAGCTCCTATAATTCACCCCTCCACTTT. This encodes CASSLTGPSSYNSPLHF. The V call is TRBV7-9, the J call TRBJ1-6; D gene unclear. V lost 2 bases and J 0 bases, leaving 11 bases between the germline ends. CDR1 and CDR2 (germline): SEHNR, FQNEAQ (reference sequence). CDR3 length: 17 residues.